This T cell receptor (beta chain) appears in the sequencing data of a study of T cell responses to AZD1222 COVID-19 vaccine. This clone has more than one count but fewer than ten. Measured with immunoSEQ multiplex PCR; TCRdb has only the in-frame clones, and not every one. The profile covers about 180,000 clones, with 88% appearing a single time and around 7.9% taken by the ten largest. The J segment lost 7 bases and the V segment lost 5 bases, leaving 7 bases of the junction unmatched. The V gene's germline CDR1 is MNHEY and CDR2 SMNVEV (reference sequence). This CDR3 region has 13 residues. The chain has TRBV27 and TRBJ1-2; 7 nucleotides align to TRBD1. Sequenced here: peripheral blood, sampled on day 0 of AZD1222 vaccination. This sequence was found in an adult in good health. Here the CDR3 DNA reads TGTGCCAGCAGTGCACAGGGGAATCGTGGCTACACCTTC. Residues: CASSAQGNRGYTF.